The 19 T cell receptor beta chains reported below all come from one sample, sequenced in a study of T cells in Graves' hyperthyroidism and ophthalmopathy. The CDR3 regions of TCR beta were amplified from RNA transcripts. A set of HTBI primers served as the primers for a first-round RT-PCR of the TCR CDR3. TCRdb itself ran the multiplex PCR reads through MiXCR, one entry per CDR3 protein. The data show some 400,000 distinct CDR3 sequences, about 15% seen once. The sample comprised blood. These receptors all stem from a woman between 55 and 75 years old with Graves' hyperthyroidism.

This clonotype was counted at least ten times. CDR3 sequence (DNA): TGTGCCAGCAGCCCTGGGGGACTAGCGGGACGGGAGCAAGAGACCCAGTACTTC. Protein product: CASSPGGLAGREQETQYF. The chain joins TRBV11-2 to TRBJ2-5, with 13 positions matching TRBD2. The CDR3 loop spans 18 amino acids. Germline assignment: CDR1 SGHAT and CDR2 FQNNGV. The V segment lost 5 bases and the J segment 2 bases; nucleotides outside the gene matches: 11.

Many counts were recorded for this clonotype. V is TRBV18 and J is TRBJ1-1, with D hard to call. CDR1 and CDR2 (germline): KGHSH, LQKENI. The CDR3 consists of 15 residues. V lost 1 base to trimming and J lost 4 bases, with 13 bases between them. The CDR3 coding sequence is TGTGCCAGCTCACCACGGTCTGGGTCGGGCACTGAAGCTTTCTTT. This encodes CASSPRSGSGTEAFF.

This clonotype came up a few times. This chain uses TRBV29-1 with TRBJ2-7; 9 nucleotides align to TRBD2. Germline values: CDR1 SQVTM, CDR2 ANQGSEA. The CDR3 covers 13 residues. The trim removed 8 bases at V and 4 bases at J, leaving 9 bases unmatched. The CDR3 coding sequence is TGCAGCTCATCTAGCGGGGACGGGTACGAGCAGTACTTC. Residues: CSSSSGDGYEQYF.

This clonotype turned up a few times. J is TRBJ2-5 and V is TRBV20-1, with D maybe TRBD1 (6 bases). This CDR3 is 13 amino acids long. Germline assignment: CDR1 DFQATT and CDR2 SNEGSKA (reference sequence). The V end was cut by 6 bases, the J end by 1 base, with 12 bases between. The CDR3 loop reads CSAHGGGQETQYF. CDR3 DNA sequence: TGCAGTGCCCATGGGGGCGGCCAAGAGACCCAGTACTTC.

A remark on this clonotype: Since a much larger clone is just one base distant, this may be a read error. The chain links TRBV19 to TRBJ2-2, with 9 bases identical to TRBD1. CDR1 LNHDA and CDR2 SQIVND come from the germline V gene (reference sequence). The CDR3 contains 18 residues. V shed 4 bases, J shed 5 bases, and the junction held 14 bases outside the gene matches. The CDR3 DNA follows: TGTGCCAGTAGTACCCTCTGGACAGGGGAAAGTGGTACCGGGGAGCTGTTTTTT. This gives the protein CASSTLWTGESGTGELFF.

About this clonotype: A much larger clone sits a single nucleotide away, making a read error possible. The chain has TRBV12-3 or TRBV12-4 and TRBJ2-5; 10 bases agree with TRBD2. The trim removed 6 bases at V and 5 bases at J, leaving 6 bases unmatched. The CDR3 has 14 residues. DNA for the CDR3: TGTGCCAGCAGCATAGGGACTAGCGTCGAGACCCAGTACTTC. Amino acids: CASSIGTSVETQYF.

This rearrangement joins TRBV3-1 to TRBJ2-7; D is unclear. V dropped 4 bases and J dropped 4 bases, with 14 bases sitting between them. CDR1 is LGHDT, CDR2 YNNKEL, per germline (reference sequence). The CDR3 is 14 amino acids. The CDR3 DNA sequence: TGTGCCAGCAGCCCGAAATACCCCCCGTACGAGCAGTACTTC. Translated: CASSPKYPPYEQYF.

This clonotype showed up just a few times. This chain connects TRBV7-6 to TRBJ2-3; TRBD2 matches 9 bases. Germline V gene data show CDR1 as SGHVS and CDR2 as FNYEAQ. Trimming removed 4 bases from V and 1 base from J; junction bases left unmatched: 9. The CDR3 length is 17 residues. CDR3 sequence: CASSSNQRGRGTDTQYF. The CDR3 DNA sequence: TGTGCCAGCAGCTCCAACCAGCGCGGGAGGGGCACAGATACGCAGTATTTT.

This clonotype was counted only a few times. CDR3 residues: CASRNGQFNSGYTF. The CDR3 DNA reads as TGTGCCAGCCGCAACGGACAGTTTAATTCTGGCTACACCTTC. V gene TRBV27 combines with J gene TRBJ1-2, with D possibly TRBD1 on 6 matching bases. CDR1 is MNHEY and CDR2 is SMNVEV in the germline V gene (reference sequence). This CDR3 contains 14 residues. Trimming pared 8 bases from V and 7 bases from J, leaving 20 bases between.

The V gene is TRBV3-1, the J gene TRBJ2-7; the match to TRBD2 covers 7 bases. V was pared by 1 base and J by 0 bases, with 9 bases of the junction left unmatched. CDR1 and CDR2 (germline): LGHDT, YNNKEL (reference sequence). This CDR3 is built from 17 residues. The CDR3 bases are TGTGCCAGCAGCCAAGGCAGCGGGGCGATCCCCTCCTACGAGCAGTACTTC. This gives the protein CASSQGSGAIPSYEQYF.

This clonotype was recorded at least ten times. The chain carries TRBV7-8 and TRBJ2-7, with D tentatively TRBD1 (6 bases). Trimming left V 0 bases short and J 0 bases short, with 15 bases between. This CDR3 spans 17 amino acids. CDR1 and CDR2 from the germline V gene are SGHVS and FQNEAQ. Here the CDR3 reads CASSLAAGEVHSYEQYF. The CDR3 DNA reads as TGTGCCAGCAGCTTAGCGGCAGGGGAAGTCCACTCCTACGAGCAGTACTTC. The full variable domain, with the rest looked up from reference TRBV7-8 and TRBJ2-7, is GAGVSQSPRYKVAKRGQDVALRCDPISGHVSLFWYQQALGQGPEFLTYFQNEAQLDKSGLPSDRFFAERPEGSVSTLKIQRTQQEDSAVYLCASSLAAGEVHSYEQYFGPGTRLTVT.

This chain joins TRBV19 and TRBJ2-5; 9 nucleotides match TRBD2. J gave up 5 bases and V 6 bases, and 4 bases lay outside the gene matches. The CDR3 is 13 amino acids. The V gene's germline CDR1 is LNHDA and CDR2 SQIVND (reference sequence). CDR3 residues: CASRAGGMETQYF. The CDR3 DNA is TGTGCCAGTAGGGCGGGAGGGATGGAGACCCAGTACTTC.

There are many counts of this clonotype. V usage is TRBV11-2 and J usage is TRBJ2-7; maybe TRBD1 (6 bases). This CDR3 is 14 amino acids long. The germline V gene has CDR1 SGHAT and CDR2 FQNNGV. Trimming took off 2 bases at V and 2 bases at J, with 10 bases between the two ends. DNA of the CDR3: TGTGCCAGCAGCTTATTAGGGACAACCTACGAGCAGTACTTC. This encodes CASSLLGTTYEQYF.

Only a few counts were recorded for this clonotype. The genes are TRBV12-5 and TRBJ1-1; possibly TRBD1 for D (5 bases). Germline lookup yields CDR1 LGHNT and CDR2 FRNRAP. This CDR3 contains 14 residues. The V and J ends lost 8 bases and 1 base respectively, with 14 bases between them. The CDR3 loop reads CASRRRDPNTEAFF. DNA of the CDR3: TGTGCTAGTCGGCGACGGGACCCGAACACTGAAGCTTTCTTT.

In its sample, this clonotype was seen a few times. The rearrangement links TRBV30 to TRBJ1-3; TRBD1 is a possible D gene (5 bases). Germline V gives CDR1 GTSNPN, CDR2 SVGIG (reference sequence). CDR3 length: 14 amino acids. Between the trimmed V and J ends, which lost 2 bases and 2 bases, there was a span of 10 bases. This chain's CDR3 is CAWSRQGTGNTIYF. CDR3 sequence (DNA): TGTGCCTGGAGTCGTCAGGGTACTGGAAACACCATATATTTT.

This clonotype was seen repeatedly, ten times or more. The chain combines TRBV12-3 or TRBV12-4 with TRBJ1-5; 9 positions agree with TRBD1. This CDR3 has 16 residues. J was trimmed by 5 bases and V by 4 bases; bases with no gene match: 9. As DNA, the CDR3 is TGTGCCAGCAGTTCTCCGGGACAGGGTATGCATCAGCCCCAGCATTTT. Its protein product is CASSSPGQGMHQPQHF.

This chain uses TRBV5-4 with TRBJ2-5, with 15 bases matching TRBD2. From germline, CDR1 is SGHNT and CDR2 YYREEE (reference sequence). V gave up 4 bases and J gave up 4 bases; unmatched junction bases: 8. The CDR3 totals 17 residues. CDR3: CASSPRTSGRAGETQYF. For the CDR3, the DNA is TGTGCCAGCAGCCCCCGGACTAGCGGGAGGGCCGGAGAGACCCAGTACTTC.

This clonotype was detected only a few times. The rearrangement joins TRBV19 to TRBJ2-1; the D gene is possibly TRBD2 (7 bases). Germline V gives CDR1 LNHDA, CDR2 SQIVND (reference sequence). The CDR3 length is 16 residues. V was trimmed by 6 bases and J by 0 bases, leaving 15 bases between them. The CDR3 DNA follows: TGTGCCAGTAGAAAACAGGGAGGGCGCTCCTACAATGAGCAGTTCTTC. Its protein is CASRKQGGRSYNEQFF.

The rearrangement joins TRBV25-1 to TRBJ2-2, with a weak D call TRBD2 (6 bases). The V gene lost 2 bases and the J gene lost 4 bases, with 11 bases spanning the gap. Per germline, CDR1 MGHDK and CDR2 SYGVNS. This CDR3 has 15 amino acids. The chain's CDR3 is CASSETGAGTGELFF. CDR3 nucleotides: TGTGCCAGCAGTGAAACGGGAGCGGGCACCGGGGAGCTGTTTTTT.